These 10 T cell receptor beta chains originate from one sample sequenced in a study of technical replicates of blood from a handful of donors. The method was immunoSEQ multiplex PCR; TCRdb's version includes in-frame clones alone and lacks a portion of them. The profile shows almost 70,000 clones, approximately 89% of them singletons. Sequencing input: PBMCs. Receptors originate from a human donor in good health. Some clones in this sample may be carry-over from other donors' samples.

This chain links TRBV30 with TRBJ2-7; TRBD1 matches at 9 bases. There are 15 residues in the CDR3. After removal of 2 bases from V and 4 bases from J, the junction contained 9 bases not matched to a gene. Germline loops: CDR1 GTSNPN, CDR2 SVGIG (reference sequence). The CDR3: CAWSLGQGSFYEQYF. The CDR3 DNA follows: TGTGCCTGGAGTTTAGGACAGGGGTCTTTTTACGAGCAGTACTTC.

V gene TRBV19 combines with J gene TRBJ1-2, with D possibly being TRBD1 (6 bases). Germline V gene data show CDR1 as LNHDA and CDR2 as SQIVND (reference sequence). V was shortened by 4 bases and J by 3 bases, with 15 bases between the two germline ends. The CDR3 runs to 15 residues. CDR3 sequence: CASSTGGGTYYGYTF. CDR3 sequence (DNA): TGTGCCAGTAGTACGGGAGGGGGGACCTACTATGGCTACACCTTC.

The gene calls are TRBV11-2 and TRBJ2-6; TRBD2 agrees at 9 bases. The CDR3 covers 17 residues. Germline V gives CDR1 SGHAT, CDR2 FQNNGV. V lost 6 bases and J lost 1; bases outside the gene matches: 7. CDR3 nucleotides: TGTGCCAGCAGGGGCGGGGGGGCCTCGTCTGGGGCCAACGTCCTGACTTTC. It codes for CASRGGGASSGANVLTF.

The CDR3: CASRLAGGPETQYF. CDR3 in DNA: TGTGCCAGCCGACTAGCGGGGGGGCCAGAGACCCAGTACTTC. This chain links TRBV7-2 with TRBJ2-5, with 14 bases fitting TRBD2. V was clipped by 8 bases and J by 4 bases; unmatched bases: 3. Germline V gene sequence: CDR1 SGHTA, CDR2 FQGNSA. The CDR3 is 14 residues long.

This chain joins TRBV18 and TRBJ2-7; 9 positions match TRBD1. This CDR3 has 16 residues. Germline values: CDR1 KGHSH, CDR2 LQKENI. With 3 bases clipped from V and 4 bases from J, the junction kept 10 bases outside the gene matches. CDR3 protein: CASSPISGTGKYEQYF. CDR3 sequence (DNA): TGTGCCAGCTCACCTATATCCGGGACAGGGAAGTACGAGCAGTACTTC.

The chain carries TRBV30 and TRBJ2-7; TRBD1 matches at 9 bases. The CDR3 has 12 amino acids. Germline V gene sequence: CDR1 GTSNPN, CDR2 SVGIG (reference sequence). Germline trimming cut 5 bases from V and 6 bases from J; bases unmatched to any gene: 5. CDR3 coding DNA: TGTGCCTGGGAGGGACAGGGCCTCGAGCAGTACTTC. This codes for CAWEGQGLEQYF. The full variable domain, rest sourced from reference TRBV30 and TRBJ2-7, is SQTIHQWPATLVQPVGSPLSLECTVEGTSNPNLYWYRQAAGRGLQLLFYSVGIGQISSEVPQNLSASRPQDRQFILSSKKLLLSDSGFYLCAWEGQGLEQYFGPGTRLTVT.

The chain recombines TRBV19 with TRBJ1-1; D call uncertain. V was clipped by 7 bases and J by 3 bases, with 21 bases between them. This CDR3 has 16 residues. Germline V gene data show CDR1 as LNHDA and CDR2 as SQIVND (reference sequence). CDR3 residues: CASTIWSVLADTEAFF. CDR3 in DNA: TGTGCCAGTACCATTTGGAGTGTGTTAGCAGACACTGAAGCTTTCTTT.

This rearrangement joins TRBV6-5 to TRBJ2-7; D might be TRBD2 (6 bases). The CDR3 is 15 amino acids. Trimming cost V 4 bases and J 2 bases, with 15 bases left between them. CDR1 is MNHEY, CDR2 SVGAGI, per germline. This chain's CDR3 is CASSFGRGGTYEQYF. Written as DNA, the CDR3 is TGTGCCAGCAGTTTTGGACGGGGAGGCACCTACGAGCAGTACTTC.

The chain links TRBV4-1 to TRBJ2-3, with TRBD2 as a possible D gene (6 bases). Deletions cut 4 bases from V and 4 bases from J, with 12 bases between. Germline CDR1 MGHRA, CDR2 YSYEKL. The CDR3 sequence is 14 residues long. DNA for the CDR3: TGCGCCAGCAGCCCCCTTCGGGGGTCAGATACGCAGTATTTT. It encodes CASSPLRGSDTQYF.

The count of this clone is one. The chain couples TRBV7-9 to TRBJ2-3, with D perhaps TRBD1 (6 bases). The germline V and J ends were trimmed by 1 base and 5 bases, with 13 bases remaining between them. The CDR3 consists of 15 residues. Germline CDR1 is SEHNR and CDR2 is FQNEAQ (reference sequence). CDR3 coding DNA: TGTGCCAGCAGCTTAGGAAGACAGGCGGGAGATACGCAGTATTTT. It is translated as CASSLGRQAGDTQYF.